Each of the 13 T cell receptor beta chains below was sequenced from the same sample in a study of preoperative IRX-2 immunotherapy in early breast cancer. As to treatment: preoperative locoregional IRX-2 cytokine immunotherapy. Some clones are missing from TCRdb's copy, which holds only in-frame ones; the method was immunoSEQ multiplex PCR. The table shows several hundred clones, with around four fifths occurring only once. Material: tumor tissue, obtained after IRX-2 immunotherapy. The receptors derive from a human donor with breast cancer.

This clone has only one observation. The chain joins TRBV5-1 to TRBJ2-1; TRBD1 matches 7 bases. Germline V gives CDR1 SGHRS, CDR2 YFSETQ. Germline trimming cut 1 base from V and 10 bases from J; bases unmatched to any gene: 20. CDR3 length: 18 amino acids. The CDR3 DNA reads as TGCGCCAGCAGCTTGAGACCCGACAGGGTTGGGAGCAAATCAGAGCAGTTCTTC. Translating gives CASSLRPDRVGSKSEQFF. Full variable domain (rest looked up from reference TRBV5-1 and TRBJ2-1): KAGVTQTPRYLIKTRGQQVTLSCSPISGHRSVSWYQQTPGQGLQFLFEYFSETQRNKGNFPGRFSGRQFSNSRSEMNVSTLELGDSALYLCASSLRPDRVGSKSEQFFGPGTRLTVL.

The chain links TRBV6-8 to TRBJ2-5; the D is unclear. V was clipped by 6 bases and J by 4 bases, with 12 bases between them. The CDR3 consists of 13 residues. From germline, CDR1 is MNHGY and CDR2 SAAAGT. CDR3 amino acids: CASRDSKGETQYF. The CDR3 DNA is TGTGCCAGCAGGGATAGCAAAGGAGAGACCCAGTACTTC.

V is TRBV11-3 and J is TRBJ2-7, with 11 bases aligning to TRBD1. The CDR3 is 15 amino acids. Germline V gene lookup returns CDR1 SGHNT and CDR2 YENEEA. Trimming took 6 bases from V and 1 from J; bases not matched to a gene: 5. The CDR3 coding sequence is TGTGCCAGCAGACGGACAGGGGGCTCGTCCTACGAGCAGTACTTC. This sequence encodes CASRRTGGSSYEQYF.

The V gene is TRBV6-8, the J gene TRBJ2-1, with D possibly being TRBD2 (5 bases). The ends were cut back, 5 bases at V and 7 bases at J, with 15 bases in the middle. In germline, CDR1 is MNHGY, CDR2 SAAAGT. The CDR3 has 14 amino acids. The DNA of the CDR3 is TGTGCCAGCAGTACGACTACCCAGAGGAATGAGCAGTTCTTC. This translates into CASSTTTQRNEQFF.

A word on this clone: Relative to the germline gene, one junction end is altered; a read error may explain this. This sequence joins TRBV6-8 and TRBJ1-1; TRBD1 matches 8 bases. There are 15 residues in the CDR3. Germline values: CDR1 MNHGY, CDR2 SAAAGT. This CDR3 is CASSPGQGYRTEAFF. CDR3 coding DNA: TGTGCCAGCAGCCCAGGACAGGGCTATCGCACTGAAGCTTTTTTT.

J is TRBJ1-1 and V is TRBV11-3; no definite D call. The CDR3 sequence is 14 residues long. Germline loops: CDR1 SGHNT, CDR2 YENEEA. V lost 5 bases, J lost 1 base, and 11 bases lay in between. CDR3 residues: CASSPFRENTEAFF. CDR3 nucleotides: TGTGCCAGCAGCCCATTTCGGGAGAACACTGAAGCTTTCTTT. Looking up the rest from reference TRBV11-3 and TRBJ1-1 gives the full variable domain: EAGVVQSPRYKIIEKKQPVAFWCNPISGHNTLYWYLQNLGQGPELLIRYENEEAVDDSQLPKDRFSAERLKGVDSTLKIQPAELGDSAVYLCASSPFRENTEAFFGQGTRLTVV.

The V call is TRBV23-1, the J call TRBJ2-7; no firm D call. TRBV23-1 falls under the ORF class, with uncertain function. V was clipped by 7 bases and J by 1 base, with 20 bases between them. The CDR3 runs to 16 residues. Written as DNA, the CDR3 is TGCGCCAGCACCTGCTTGGGTTCCGGACGATCCTACGAGCAGTACTTC. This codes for CASTCLGSGRSYEQYF.

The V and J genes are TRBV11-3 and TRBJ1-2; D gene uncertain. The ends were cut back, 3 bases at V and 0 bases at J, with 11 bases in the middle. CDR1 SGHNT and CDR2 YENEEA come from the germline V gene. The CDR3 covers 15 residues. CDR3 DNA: TGTGCCAGCAGCTTCTGGGATTTCTCTAACTATGGCTACACCTTC. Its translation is CASSFWDFSNYGYTF.

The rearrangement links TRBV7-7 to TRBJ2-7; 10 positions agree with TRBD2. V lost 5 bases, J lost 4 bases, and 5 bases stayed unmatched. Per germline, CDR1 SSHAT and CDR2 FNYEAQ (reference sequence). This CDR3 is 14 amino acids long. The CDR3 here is CASSPKAGGYEQYF. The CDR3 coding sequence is TGTGCCAGCAGCCCAAAAGCGGGAGGGTACGAGCAGTACTTC. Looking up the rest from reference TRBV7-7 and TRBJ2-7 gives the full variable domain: GAGVSQSPRYKVTKRGQDVTLRCDPISSHATLYWYQQALGQGPEFLTYFNYEAQPDKSGLPSDRFSAERPEGSISTLTIQRTEQRDSAMYRCASSPKAGGYEQYFGPGTRLTVT.

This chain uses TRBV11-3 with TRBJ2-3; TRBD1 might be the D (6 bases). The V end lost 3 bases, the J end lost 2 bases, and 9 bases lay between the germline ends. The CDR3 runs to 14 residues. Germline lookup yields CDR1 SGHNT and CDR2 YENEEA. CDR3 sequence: CASSLGADTDTQYF. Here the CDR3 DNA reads TGTGCCAGCAGCTTGGGGGCGGACACAGATACGCAGTATTTT.

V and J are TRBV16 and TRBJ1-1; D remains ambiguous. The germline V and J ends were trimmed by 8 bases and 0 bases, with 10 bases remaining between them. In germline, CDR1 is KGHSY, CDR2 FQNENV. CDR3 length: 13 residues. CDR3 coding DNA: TGTGCCAGCTTTCGGAGTCTGAACACTGAAGCTTTCTTT. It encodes CASFRSLNTEAFF.

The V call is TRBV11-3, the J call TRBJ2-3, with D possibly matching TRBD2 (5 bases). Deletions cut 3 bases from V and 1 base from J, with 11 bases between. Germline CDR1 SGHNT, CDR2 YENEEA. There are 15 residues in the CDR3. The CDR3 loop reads CASSFRRMGTDTQYF. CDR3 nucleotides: TGTGCCAGCAGCTTTAGGAGGATGGGCACAGATACGCAGTATTTT. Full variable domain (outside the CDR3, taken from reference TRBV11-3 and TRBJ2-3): EAGVVQSPRYKIIEKKQPVAFWCNPISGHNTLYWYLQNLGQGPELLIRYENEEAVDDSQLPKDRFSAERLKGVDSTLKIQPAELGDSAVYLCASSFRRMGTDTQYFGPGTRLTVL.

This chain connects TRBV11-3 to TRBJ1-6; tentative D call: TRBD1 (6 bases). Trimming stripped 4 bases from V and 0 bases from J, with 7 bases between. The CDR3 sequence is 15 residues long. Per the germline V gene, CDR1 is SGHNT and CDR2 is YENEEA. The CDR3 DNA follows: TGTGCCAGCAGCTGGGGGGCCTCCTATAATTCACCCCTCCACTTT. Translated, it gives CASSWGASYNSPLHF.